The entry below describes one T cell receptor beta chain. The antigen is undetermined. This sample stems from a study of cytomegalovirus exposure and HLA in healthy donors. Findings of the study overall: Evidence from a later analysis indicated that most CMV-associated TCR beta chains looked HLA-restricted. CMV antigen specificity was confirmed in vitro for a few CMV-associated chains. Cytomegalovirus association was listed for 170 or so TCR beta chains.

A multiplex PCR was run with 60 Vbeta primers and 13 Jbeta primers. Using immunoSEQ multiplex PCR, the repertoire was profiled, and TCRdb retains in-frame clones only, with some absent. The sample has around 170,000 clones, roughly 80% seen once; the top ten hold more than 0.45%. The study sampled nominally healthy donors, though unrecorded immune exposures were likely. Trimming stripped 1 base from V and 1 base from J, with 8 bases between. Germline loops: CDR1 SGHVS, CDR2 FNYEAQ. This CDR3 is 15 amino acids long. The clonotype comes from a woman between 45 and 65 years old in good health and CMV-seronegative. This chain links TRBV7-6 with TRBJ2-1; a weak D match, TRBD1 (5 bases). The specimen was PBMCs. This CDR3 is CASSLVGLSYNEQFF. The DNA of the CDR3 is TGTGCCAGCAGCTTAGTGGGGCTGTCCTACAATGAGCAGTTCTTC.